The source of this T cell receptor (beta chain) is a study of T cell repertoires in cytomegalovirus infection. Findings of the study overall: HLA-C-restricted TCR beta clonotypes specific for CMV led the ex vivo response.

The CDR3 contains 13 residues. Germline CDR1 SGHNT, CDR2 YYREEE (reference sequence). Trimming removed 5 bases from V and 3 bases from J, with 10 bases in between. This clonotype was counted at least ten times. Its antigen is undetermined. TCRdb itself ran the reads through MiXCR, one entry per CDR3 protein. The table shows some 110,000 distinct CDR3 sequences, with around 9.1% occurring only once. Sequenced sample: PBMCs, sequenced either directly or after in vitro stimulation (not recorded which). The V call is TRBV5-4, the J call TRBJ2-3; D is ambiguous. The sequence was collected from a human donor in good health (CMV status not recorded). Some clones in this sample may be carry-over from other donors' samples. CDR3 DNA: TGTGCCAGCAGTTTAGGCTTTACAGATACGCAGTATTTT. It yields the protein CASSLGFTDTQYF.